These 21 T cell receptor beta chains were all obtained from the same sample, sequenced in a study of T cells in Graves' hyperthyroidism and ophthalmopathy. The source material, RNA transcripts, was used to amplify TCR beta CDR3 regions. First-round RT-PCR with HTBI primers amplified the TCR CDR3 region. TCRdb re-called the multiplex PCR reads through MiXCR, storing one row per CDR3 protein. The table shows under 450,000 distinct CDR3 sequences, with roughly 14% occurring only once. The sample taken for sequencing was blood. These receptors came from a man aged 30 to 45 with Graves' hyperthyroidism that later progressed to Graves' ophthalmopathy.

This clonotype was detected many times. The chain is built from TRBV2 and TRBJ2-4; possibly TRBD1 or TRBD2 for D (5 bases each). Germline V gives CDR1 SNHLY, CDR2 FYNNEI. The CDR3 loop spans 17 amino acids. V shed 7 bases and J shed 1 base, with 20 bases lying between them. The DNA for the CDR3 is TGTGCCAGCAAACCGGGACCTACAACACGGGCCAAAAACATTCAGTACTTC. Encoded protein: CASKPGPTTRAKNIQYF. Full variable domain (missing parts from reference TRBV2 and TRBJ2-4): EPEVTQTPSHQVTQMGQEVILRCVPISNHLYFYWYRQILGQKVEFLVSFYNNEISEKSEIFDDQFSVERPDGSNFTLKIRSTKLEDSAMYFCASKPGPTTRAKNIQYFGAGTRLSVL.

At least ten counts were recorded for this clonotype. The chain joins TRBV11-3 to TRBJ2-3; no reliable D call. In germline, CDR1 is SGHNT, CDR2 YENEEA. Deletions cut 1 base from V and 3 bases from J, with 20 bases between. The CDR3 runs 18 residues. This chain's CDR3 is CASSLVRMIDFRTDTQYF. The CDR3 DNA follows: TGTGCCAGCAGCTTAGTAAGAATGATCGACTTTAGGACAGATACGCAGTATTTT.

This clonotype was observed many times. CDR3 sequence: CASSWWGEADTQYF. CDR3 in DNA: TGTGCCAGCAGTTGGTGGGGAGAGGCAGATACGCAGTATTTT. V and J are TRBV6-2 or TRBV6-3 and TRBJ2-3, with TRBD2 as a possible D gene (5 bases). The CDR3 has 14 amino acids. The germline V and J ends were trimmed by 4 bases and 4 bases, with 12 bases remaining between them. Germline V gene sequence: CDR1 MNHEY, CDR2 SVGEGT.

This clonotype was counted a few times. The chain is built from TRBV20-1 and TRBJ1-5, with D possibly matching TRBD1 (6 bases). Deletions cut 1 base from V and 3 bases from J, with 16 bases between. Germline CDR1 reads DFQATT; CDR2 reads SNEGSKA (reference sequence). This CDR3 region has 16 residues. The CDR3 protein is CSARGGGGGVNQPQHF. In DNA form, the CDR3 reads TGCAGTGCTAGAGGGGGGGGCGGGGGCGTCAATCAGCCCCAGCATTTT.

This clonotype was seen many times. The J gene is TRBJ2-2, the V gene TRBV7-9; 11 positions match TRBD2. After removal of 2 bases from V and 0 bases from J, the junction contained 2 bases not matched to a gene. CDR1 is SEHNR and CDR2 is FQNEAQ in the germline V gene (reference sequence). This CDR3 comprises 17 residues. The CDR3 protein is CASSLLGLAANTGELFF. The DNA for the CDR3 is TGTGCCAGCAGCTTATTGGGACTAGCGGCGAACACCGGGGAGCTGTTTTTT.

This clonotype was seen only a few times. The CDR3 DNA reads as TGCAGTGCGCCCGACAGGGGGGGTTCTGAAAAACTGTTTTTT. Residues: CSAPDRGGSEKLFF. This chain links TRBV20-1 with TRBJ1-4; TRBD1 matches at 9 bases. CDR3 size: 14 residues. V shed 6 bases and J 7 bases; nucleotides not matched to a gene: 9. The germline V gene has CDR1 DFQATT and CDR2 SNEGSKA (reference sequence).

This clonotype was observed a few times. The CDR3 DNA is TGTGCCACCAGCAGAGAGAGATATAGCAATCAGCCCCAGCATTTT. It is translated as CATSRERYSNQPQHF. The V and J genes are TRBV15 and TRBJ1-5, with D uncertain. The CDR3 runs 15 residues. V was trimmed by 0 bases and J by 0 bases, leaving 6 bases between them. Germline CDR1 LNHNV, CDR2 YYDKDF (reference sequence). The full variable domain, completed using reference TRBV15 and TRBJ1-5, is DAMVIQNPRYQVTQFGKPVTLSCSQTLNHNVMYWYQQKSSQAPKLLFHYYDKDFNNEADTPDNFQSRRPNTSFCFLDIRSPGLGDTAMYLCATSRERYSNQPQHFGDGTRLSIL.

This clonotype was seen ten or more times. V is TRBV15 and J is TRBJ1-5; D is perhaps TRBD1 (6 bases). CDR1 is LNHNV and CDR2 is YYDKDF in the germline V gene (reference sequence). The CDR3 has 16 residues. V was shortened by 0 bases and J by 5 bases, with 14 bases between the two germline ends. The CDR3 DNA reads as TGTGCCACCAGCAGAGATTTACAGGGTACGGATCAGCCCCAGCATTTT. This encodes CATSRDLQGTDQPQHF.

This clonotype has only a few counts. The chain recombines TRBV6-2 or TRBV6-3 with TRBJ2-3; D is ambiguous. There are 12 residues in the CDR3. Trimming shortened V by 7 bases and J by 2 bases, and 7 bases separated the two germline ends. Germline values: CDR1 MNHEY, CDR2 SVGEGT. CDR3 bases: TGTGCCAGCAACCGCAACACAGATACGCAGTATTTT. Translated: CASNRNTDTQYF.

This clonotype occurred many times. The DNA for the CDR3 is TGTGCCAGCAGCCCGGGCCCTGAGATGGATACGCAGTATTTT. The encoded protein is CASSPGPEMDTQYF. The chain combines TRBV5-6 with TRBJ2-3; D not resolved. This CDR3 contains 14 residues. The V end lost 4 bases, the J end lost 6 bases, and 15 bases lay between the germline ends. CDR1 SGHDT and CDR2 YYEEEE come from the germline V gene. Filled out from reference TRBV5-6 and TRBJ2-3, the complete variable domain reads DAGVTQSPTHLIKTRGQQVTLRCSPKSGHDTVSWYQQALGQGPQFIFQYYEEEERQRGNFPDRFSGHQFPNYSSELNVNALLLGDSALYLCASSPGPEMDTQYFGPGTRLTVL.

CDR3 residues: CASSPSGSSYNEQFF. Here the CDR3 DNA reads TGTGCCAGCAGTCCCTCGGGGAGCTCCTACAATGAGCAGTTCTTC. The genes are TRBV6-2 or TRBV6-3 and TRBJ2-1, with D possibly being TRBD2 (5 bases). V was cut by 5 bases and J by 0 bases, with 11 bases left in between. The CDR3 has 15 residues. CDR1 is MNHEY, CDR2 SVGEGT, per germline.

The chain is built from TRBV28 and TRBJ2-6, with D unresolved. Germline V gene lookup returns CDR1 MDHEN and CDR2 SYDVKM. The CDR3 is 15 residues long. Trimming took off 8 bases at V and 4 bases at J, with 15 bases between the two ends. The chain's CDR3 is CASGSVGSGANVLTF. CDR3 coding DNA: TGTGCCAGCGGATCGGTGGGCTCGGGGGCCAACGTCCTGACTTTC.

This clonotype has ten or more counts. The V call is TRBV12-3 or TRBV12-4, the J call TRBJ1-4; 10 bases map to TRBD1. The CDR3 sequence is 15 residues long. Unmatched junction bases numbered 7, after V lost 4 bases and J lost 8 bases. The CDR3 DNA sequence: TGTGCCAGCAGTTCACATCGGACAGGGGGGGAAAAACTGTTTTTT. Amino acid sequence: CASSSHRTGGEKLFF.

The rearrangement uses TRBV15 and TRBJ1-3; the D is unclear. Germline V gene sequence: CDR1 LNHNV, CDR2 YYDKDF (reference sequence). V dropped 1 base and J dropped 4 bases, with 14 bases sitting between them. The CDR3 is made up of 16 amino acids. CDR3 sequence reads: CATSRVGSHQGNTIYF. DNA of the CDR3: TGTGCCACCAGCAGAGTCGGGAGCCATCAGGGAAACACCATATATTTT. The full variable domain, its missing parts supplied by reference TRBV15 and TRBJ1-3, is DAMVIQNPRYQVTQFGKPVTLSCSQTLNHNVMYWYQQKSSQAPKLLFHYYDKDFNNEADTPDNFQSRRPNTSFCFLDIRSPGLGDTAMYLCATSRVGSHQGNTIYFGEGSWLTVV.

The V gene is TRBV7-9, the J gene TRBJ2-2; D is possibly TRBD2 (6 bases). V was cut by 1 base and J by 7 bases, with 16 bases left in between. This CDR3 is built from 16 residues. CDR1 SEHNR and CDR2 FQNEAQ come from the germline V gene (reference sequence). The CDR3 spells CASSLERRRANGELFF. The CDR3 DNA follows: TGTGCCAGCAGCTTAGAAAGGCGGAGGGCGAACGGGGAGCTGTTTTTT.

At least ten counts were recorded for this clonotype. The genes are TRBV5-1 and TRBJ1-5, with 8 bases fitting TRBD1. The CDR3 length is 16 residues. The V gene end was trimmed by 4 bases and the J gene end by 3 bases; junction bases not matched to a gene: 9. Germline assignment: CDR1 SGHRS and CDR2 YFSETQ. The DNA for the CDR3 is TGCGCCAGCAGCCCCTTCGGACAGGGCCACAATCAGCCCCAGCATTTT. Amino acids: CASSPFGQGHNQPQHF.

This clonotype was seen repeatedly, ten times or more. The chain combines TRBV29-1 with TRBJ2-7; D tentatively fits TRBD1 or TRBD2 (5 bases each). The germline V gene has CDR1 SQVTM and CDR2 ANQGSEA. Between the trimmed V and J ends, which lost 1 base and 6 bases, there was a span of 10 bases. This CDR3 region has 12 residues. Here the CDR3 DNA reads TGCAGCGTTGAAGGGAAGGGACGCGAGCAGTACTTC. Its translation: CSVEGKGREQYF.

The rearrangement uses TRBV15 and TRBJ1-4; TRBD1 is a possible D gene (5 bases). V was pared by 5 bases and J by 6 bases, with 13 bases between. The CDR3 has 14 residues. Germline V gene data show CDR1 as LNHNV and CDR2 as YYDKDF (reference sequence). The CDR3 loop is CATSPGTRDEKLFF. The CDR3 DNA is TGTGCCACCAGCCCCGGGACCCGTGATGAAAAACTGTTTTTT.

This clonotype was observed at least ten times. The chain is built from TRBV28 and TRBJ2-7, with 8 nucleotides matching TRBD2. Unmatched junction bases numbered 7, after V lost 4 bases and J lost 5 bases. CDR1 is MDHEN and CDR2 is SYDVKM in the germline V gene. The CDR3 length is 14 residues. CDR3: CASSSPGGVNEQYF. In DNA, the CDR3 is TGTGCCAGCAGTTCCCCGGGAGGGGTCAACGAGCAGTACTTC.

The genes are TRBV9 and TRBJ2-3; D is undetermined. The CDR3 is 13 residues long. The V end was cut by 0 bases, the J end by 2 bases, with 4 bases between. Germline V gene sequence: CDR1 SGDLS, CDR2 YYNGEE. CDR3 DNA: TGTGCCAGCAGCGTAGAGCCCACAGATACGCAGTATTTT. It translates to CASSVEPTDTQYF.

Turning to this clonotype: This may arise from a read error, as a much more abundant clone is one base away. The chain is built from TRBV2 and TRBJ2-3; 8 bases agree with TRBD1. There are 14 residues in the CDR3. The germline V gene has CDR1 SNHLY and CDR2 FYNNEI. The V gene end was trimmed by 10 bases and the J gene end by 1 base; junction bases not matched to a gene: 7. Written as DNA, the CDR3 is TGTGCCAACAGATTGGACAGGGGCACAGATACGCAGTATTTT. It translates to CANRLDRGTDTQYF. Full variable domain (rest looked up from reference TRBV2 and TRBJ2-3): EPEVTQTPSHQVTQMGQEVILRCVPISNHLYFYWYRQILGQKVEFLVSFYNNEISEKSEIFDDQFSVERPDGSNFTLKIRSTKLEDSAMYFCANRLDRGTDTQYFGPGTRLTVL.